A selection of T cell receptor beta chains follows, all from one sample in a study of blood T cell repertoires in COVID-19. Clones were read by immunoSEQ multiplex PCR, and TCRdb kept only the in-frame ones, dropping some. The sample has under 200,000 clones, around 90% seen once. The source material was peripheral blood. The source of these receptors is a man in his sixties with active or convalescent COVID-19. Each CDR3 is given with its conserved first and last residue. A D gene is named only where the DNA matches it firmly. Clone size is given for some rows only: seen once, a few or many times, or a class if the clone is expanded.

d_gene: TRBD1; j_gene: TRBJ2-2; abundance: .; v_gene: TRBV2; CDR3aa: CASSGTGGTGELFF; CDR3nt: TGTGCCAGCAGTGGCACAGGGGGCACCGGGGAGCTGTTTTTT
d_gene: .; j_gene: TRBJ1-6; abundance: .; v_gene: TRBV2; CDR3aa: CASRPGGGGSPLHF; CDR3nt: TGTGCCAGCAGGCCCGGGGGCGGGGGTTCACCCCTCCACTTT
d_gene: TRBD1; j_gene: TRBJ1-1; abundance: .; v_gene: TRBV6-6; CDR3aa: CASSLGQNFLNTEAFF; CDR3nt: TGTGCCAGCAGTCTGGGACAGAACTTTCTGAACACTGAAGCTTTCTTT
d_gene: TRBD1; j_gene: TRBJ1-6; abundance: .; v_gene: TRBV7-9; CDR3aa: CASSFGTGRSPLHF; CDR3nt: TGTGCCAGCAGCTTTGGGACAGGGAGATCACCCCTCCACTTT
d_gene: .; j_gene: TRBJ2-1; abundance: .; v_gene: TRBV2; CDR3aa: CASSPLPGVMNEQFF; CDR3nt: TGTGCCAGCAGCCCCCTCCCGGGGGTTATGAATGAGCAGTTCTTC
d_gene: .; j_gene: TRBJ2-6; abundance: .; v_gene: TRBV3-1/TRBV3-2; CDR3aa: CASSQTITHSGANVLTF; CDR3nt: TGTGCCAGCAGCCAAACCATAACACACTCTGGGGCCAACGTCCTGACTTTC
d_gene: .; j_gene: TRBJ2-3; abundance: .; v_gene: TRBV11-1; CDR3aa: CASTRLTDTQYF; CDR3nt: TGTGCCAGCACCAGGCTTACAGATACGCAGTATTTT
d_gene: .; j_gene: TRBJ2-7; abundance: .; v_gene: TRBV6-5; CDR3aa: CASTKPGAPEQYF; CDR3nt: TGTGCCAGCACAAAGCCAGGGGCCCCCGAGCAGTACTTC
d_gene: .; j_gene: TRBJ2-7; abundance: .; v_gene: TRBV7-9; CDR3aa: CASSQRQGLDEQYF; CDR3nt: TGTGCCAGCAGCCAACGACAGGGACTCGACGAGCAGTACTTC
d_gene: TRBD1; j_gene: TRBJ2-3; abundance: .; v_gene: TRBV29-1; CDR3aa: CSVQGTAAPGTDTQYF; CDR3nt: TGCAGCGTCCAGGGGACAGCTGCCCCTGGCACAGATACGCAGTATTTT
d_gene: .; j_gene: TRBJ1-5; abundance: .; v_gene: TRBV4-1; CDR3aa: CASSQDLTPYSNQPQHF; CDR3nt: TGCGCCAGCAGCCAAGATCTTACACCATATAGCAATCAGCCCCAGCATTTT
d_gene: TRBD1; j_gene: TRBJ1-2; abundance: .; v_gene: TRBV9; CDR3aa: CASRDAQGAQGYTF; CDR3nt: TGTGCCAGCAGGGACGCACAGGGGGCGCAAGGCTACACCTTC
d_gene: TRBD1; j_gene: TRBJ1-4; abundance: .; v_gene: TRBV5-1; CDR3aa: CASSRDRAVNEKLFF; CDR3nt: TGCGCCAGCAGTCGGGACAGGGCCGTTAATGAAAAACTGTTTTTT
d_gene: .; j_gene: TRBJ2-7; abundance: .; v_gene: TRBV15; CDR3aa: CATSRDGGFSYEQYF; CDR3nt: TGTGCCACCAGCAGAGATGGGGGGTTCTCCTACGAGCAGTACTTC
d_gene: .; j_gene: TRBJ1-4; abundance: few; v_gene: TRBV7-2; CDR3aa: CASSSRSGGGEKLFF; CDR3nt: TGTGCCAGCAGCTCTCGCTCGGGAGGGGGTGAAAAACTGTTTTTT
d_gene: .; j_gene: TRBJ1-2; abundance: .; v_gene: TRBV7-6; CDR3aa: CASSLVTGLGYTF; CDR3nt: TGTGCCAGCAGCTTAGTTACAGGCTTGGGCTACACCTTC
d_gene: .; j_gene: TRBJ2-5; abundance: .; v_gene: TRBV7-2; CDR3aa: CASSPNGGKETQYF; CDR3nt: TGTGCCAGCAGCCCGAACGGGGGTAAAGAGACCCAGTACTTC
d_gene: .; j_gene: TRBJ1-2; abundance: .; v_gene: TRBV24-1; CDR3aa: CATSRRGALTDGYTF; CDR3nt: TGTGCCACCAGTCGCCGGGGGGCTTTAACGGATGGCTACACCTTC
d_gene: TRBD1; j_gene: TRBJ2-1; abundance: .; v_gene: TRBV3-1/TRBV3-2; CDR3aa: CASSQVQGAHNEQFF; CDR3nt: TGTGCCAGCAGCCAAGTCCAGGGGGCACACAATGAGCAGTTCTTC
d_gene: TRBD1; j_gene: TRBJ1-2; abundance: .; v_gene: TRBV27; CDR3aa: CASSLGAGTGRHNYGYTF; CDR3nt: TGTGCCAGCAGTTTGGGCGCCGGGACAGGGAGACACAACTATGGCTACACCTTC
d_gene: .; j_gene: TRBJ1-5; abundance: .; v_gene: TRBV6-1; CDR3aa: CASSEQGFYQPQHF; CDR3nt: TGTGCCAGCAGTGAACAGGGGTTTTATCAGCCCCAGCATTTT
d_gene: TRBD1; j_gene: TRBJ2-5; abundance: .; v_gene: TRBV25-1; CDR3aa: CASSESGTGPSQETQYF; CDR3nt: TGTGCCAGCAGTGAATCCGGGACAGGGCCTTCCCAAGAGACCCAGTACTTC
d_gene: TRBD1; j_gene: TRBJ2-3; abundance: .; v_gene: TRBV5-4; CDR3aa: CASSPGTVLDTQYF; CDR3nt: TGTGCCAGCAGCCCCGGGACAGTTTTGGATACGCAGTATTTT
d_gene: TRBD1; j_gene: TRBJ1-2; abundance: .; v_gene: TRBV11-2; CDR3aa: CASSLNTGDGYTF; CDR3nt: TGTGCCAGCAGCTTGAATACAGGGGATGGCTACACCTTC
d_gene: TRBD2; j_gene: TRBJ2-3; abundance: .; v_gene: TRBV7-6; CDR3aa: CASSDHRAGLTDTQYF; CDR3nt: TGTGCCAGCAGCGACCATAGAGCGGGGCTCACAGATACGCAGTATTTT
d_gene: .; j_gene: TRBJ1-1; abundance: .; v_gene: TRBV18; CDR3aa: CASSSGGGWDTEAFF; CDR3nt: TGTGCCAGCTCTTCTGGAGGTGGATGGGACACTGAAGCTTTCTTT
d_gene: .; j_gene: TRBJ1-3; abundance: once; v_gene: TRBV9; CDR3aa: CASSLRAGNTIYF; CDR3nt: TGTGCCAGCAGCCTCAGGGCTGGAAACACCATATATTTT
d_gene: TRBD1; j_gene: TRBJ2-2; abundance: .; v_gene: TRBV6-5; CDR3aa: CASSSGTGEAGELFF; CDR3nt: TGTGCCAGCAGTTCCGGGACAGGGGAGGCCGGGGAGCTGTTTTTT
d_gene: .; j_gene: TRBJ2-2; abundance: .; v_gene: TRBV5-4; CDR3aa: CASSLVQDTGELFF; CDR3nt: TGTGCCAGCAGCTTGGTGCAGGACACCGGGGAGCTGTTTTTT
d_gene: TRBD1; j_gene: TRBJ1-6; abundance: .; v_gene: TRBV6-5; CDR3aa: CASSLDRPRSPLHF; CDR3nt: TGTGCCAGCAGCCTGGACAGGCCAAGATCACCCCTCCACTTT
d_gene: .; j_gene: TRBJ1-1; abundance: .; v_gene: TRBV6-5; CDR3aa: CASAQGLNTEAFF; CDR3nt: TGTGCCAGCGCGCAGGGTTTGAACACTGAAGCTTTCTTT
d_gene: .; j_gene: TRBJ1-2; abundance: .; v_gene: TRBV27; CDR3aa: CASSLVASRTANYGYTF; CDR3nt: TGTGCCAGCAGTTTAGTGGCGTCCCGGACAGCTAACTATGGCTACACCTTC
d_gene: TRBD1; j_gene: TRBJ1-5; abundance: .; v_gene: TRBV5-1; CDR3aa: CASSLEGAGQPQHF; CDR3nt: TGCGCCAGCAGCTTGGAGGGGGCCGGTCAGCCCCAGCATTTT
d_gene: .; j_gene: TRBJ2-3; abundance: .; v_gene: TRBV5-6; CDR3aa: CASSLEQADTQYF; CDR3nt: TGTGCCAGCAGCTTGGAGCAGGCAGATACGCAGTATTTT
d_gene: TRBD1; j_gene: TRBJ1-1; abundance: .; v_gene: TRBV15; CDR3aa: CATSLDRGVTEAFF; CDR3nt: TGTGCCACCAGCCTAGACAGGGGAGTCACTGAAGCTTTCTTT
d_gene: TRBD1; j_gene: TRBJ1-2; abundance: .; v_gene: TRBV5-4; CDR3aa: CASSTDRDYGYTF; CDR3nt: TGTGCCAGCAGCACCGACAGGGACTATGGCTACACCTTC
d_gene: .; j_gene: TRBJ2-3; abundance: .; v_gene: TRBV12-3/TRBV12-4; CDR3aa: CASRRTSTDTQYF; CDR3nt: TGTGCCAGCAGACGCACAAGCACAGATACGCAGTATTTT
d_gene: TRBD1; j_gene: TRBJ2-2; abundance: .; v_gene: TRBV3-1/TRBV3-2; CDR3aa: CASTETGDTGELFF; CDR3nt: TGTGCCAGCACCGAGACAGGGGACACCGGGGAGCTGTTTTTT
d_gene: .; j_gene: TRBJ1-6; abundance: .; v_gene: TRBV9; CDR3aa: CASSPRAESSYNSPLHF; CDR3nt: TGTGCCAGCAGCCCGAGGGCAGAGAGCTCCTATAATTCACCCCTCCACTTT
d_gene: TRBD1; j_gene: TRBJ1-1; abundance: .; v_gene: TRBV12-3/TRBV12-4; CDR3aa: CASSQGQGRAFF; CDR3nt: TGTGCCAGCAGCCAGGGACAGGGCCGAGCTTTCTTT
d_gene: TRBD2; j_gene: TRBJ2-7; abundance: .; v_gene: TRBV13; CDR3aa: CASSSRGLGIPEQYF; CDR3nt: TGTGCCAGCAGCTCCCGGGGACTAGGAATCCCCGAGCAGTACTTC
d_gene: .; j_gene: TRBJ2-6; abundance: .; v_gene: TRBV6-5; CDR3aa: CASRNGGANVLTF; CDR3nt: TGTGCCAGCCGAAACGGTGGGGCCAACGTCCTGACTTTC
d_gene: .; j_gene: TRBJ1-4; abundance: .; v_gene: TRBV7-2; CDR3aa: CASSLSGIGEKLFF; CDR3nt: TGTGCCAGCAGCTTATCAGGGATTGGGGAAAAACTGTTTTTT
d_gene: TRBD2; j_gene: TRBJ2-2; abundance: .; v_gene: TRBV2; CDR3aa: CASSEGRGGIGELFF; CDR3nt: TGTGCCAGCAGTGAAGGACGGGGGGGCATCGGGGAGCTGTTTTTT
d_gene: .; j_gene: TRBJ2-7; abundance: .; v_gene: TRBV5-8; CDR3aa: CASSLRVYEQYF; CDR3nt: TGTGCCAGCAGCTTGCGGGTTTACGAGCAGTACTTC
d_gene: .; j_gene: TRBJ1-2; abundance: .; v_gene: TRBV24-1; CDR3aa: CATSDPGVLAGYTF; CDR3nt: TGTGCCACCAGTGACCCGGGTGTCTTGGCTGGCTACACCTTC
d_gene: TRBD1; j_gene: TRBJ1-2; abundance: .; v_gene: TRBV19; CDR3aa: CASSRGQGALNYGYTF; CDR3nt: TGTGCCAGTAGCCGGGGACAGGGCGCTCTTAACTATGGCTACACCTTC
d_gene: TRBD2; j_gene: TRBJ2-1; abundance: .; v_gene: TRBV5-4; CDR3aa: CASSSLAGGIYNEQFF; CDR3nt: TGTGCCAGCAGCTCGTTAGCGGGGGGCATCTACAATGAGCAGTTCTTC
d_gene: .; j_gene: TRBJ1-4; abundance: .; v_gene: TRBV5-1; CDR3aa: CASSRTLGFNEKLFF; CDR3nt: TGCGCCAGCAGCAGGACATTGGGTTTTAATGAAAAACTGTTTTTT
d_gene: .; j_gene: TRBJ2-7; abundance: few; v_gene: TRBV6-5; CDR3aa: CASSYGRGYEQYF; CDR3nt: TGTGCCAGCAGTTATGGGAGGGGGTACGAGCAGTACTTC
d_gene: .; j_gene: TRBJ2-2; abundance: .; v_gene: TRBV29-1; CDR3aa: CSVVVETGELFF; CDR3nt: TGCAGCGTTGTAGTCGAGACCGGGGAGCTGTTTTTT
d_gene: .; j_gene: TRBJ1-1; abundance: few; v_gene: TRBV2; CDR3aa: CASNNVGEGEAFF; CDR3nt: TGTGCCAGCAATAACGTTGGGGAGGGTGAAGCTTTCTTT
d_gene: .; j_gene: TRBJ2-2; abundance: .; v_gene: TRBV9; CDR3aa: CASSSHTGELFF; CDR3nt: TGTGCCAGCAGCTCTCACACCGGGGAGCTGTTTTTT